This T cell receptor beta chain originates from a study of blood T cell repertoires in COVID-19. Study in general: Donors in the United States, Italy and Spain gave samples during acute or convalescent COVID-19.

Study processing details: The authors estimated nucleated cell counts from reference gene primer amplification. The assay was immunoSEQ multiplex PCR, and TCRdb's table has in-frame clones only and misses some. V and J calls and clone size come straight from that table; D and trimming were deduced from the DNA. Altogether approximately 290,000 clones are present, 75% to 95% being singletons, with the ten largest covering roughly 1.1%. The cohort comprised adults aged roughly 18 to 90 years residing in approximately 25 US areas. The TCR was taken from a woman between 25 and 40 years old who had recovered from COVID-19. Sequenced input: PBMCs or T cells enriched from blood (not recorded which).

Here the CDR3 reads CAIEDRASSYEQYF. CDR3 nucleotide sequence: TGTGCCATCGAGGACAGGGCTTCTTCCTACGAGCAGTACTTC. The chain links TRBV28 to TRBJ2-7; TRBD1 aligns across 8 bases. Trimming at V came to 10 bases and at J to 1 base, leaving 9 bases not matched to a gene. The CDR3 has 14 residues. Germline CDR1 is MDHEN and CDR2 is SYDVKM.